This entry describes one T cell receptor (beta chain). Its antigen is not known. TCRdb independently ran MiXCR on the reads; one entry per CDR3 protein. Found here are about 830,000 distinct CDR3 sequences, around a third of them singletons; the top ten hold around 11%. The record originates from a study of T cell repertoires in cytomegalovirus infection. CDR1 and CDR2 from the germline V gene are SGHTA and FQGTGA. This CDR3 contains 18 residues. V was pared by 1 base and J by 4 bases, with 17 bases between. The chain employs TRBV7-3 and TRBJ2-6, with D unresolved. The source is a human donor in good health (CMV status not recorded). Some clones in this sample may be carry-over from other donors' samples. The sample here was cultured CD8+ T cells from PBMCs, taken from culture after CMV antigen stimulation. The CDR3 is CASSLRAYVGPGANVLTF. The CDR3 DNA sequence: TGTGCCAGCAGCTTAAGAGCTTATGTGGGTCCCGGGGCCAACGTCCTGACTTTC. Based on the CDR3 plus reference TRBV7-3 and TRBJ2-6, the full variable domain is GAGVSQTPSNKVTEKGKYVELRCDPISGHTALYWYRQSLGQGPEFLIYFQGTGAADDSGLPNDRFFAVRPEGSVSTLKIQRTERGDSAVYLCASSLRAYVGPGANVLTFGAGSRLTVL.